Reported below is one T cell receptor beta chain. The antigen is not known. This CDR3 has 17 amino acids. CDR1 and CDR2 from the germline V gene are GTSNPN and SVGIG (reference sequence). Trimming at V came to 4 bases and at J to 4 bases, leaving 8 bases not matched to a gene. This entry is derived from a study of shared clonotypes between healthy human individuals. Every donor, a Caucasian adult, lived in Nashville, Tennessee. Memory CD4+ cells were the fraction left after CD45RA+ naive selection. Some clones are missing from TCRdb's copy, which holds only in-frame ones; the method was immunoSEQ multiplex PCR. The sample has about 1 million clones; more than 60% are singletons. Study-level points and caveats: Naive subsets usually exceeded memory subsets in estimated richness. Despite large depth, rarefaction showed incomplete sorted-subset sequencing.

The sequence was obtained from a man aged 18 to 29 in good health. The sequenced material came from memory CD4+ T cells sorted from blood. The subset: CD45RA-negative fraction. This rearrangement joins TRBV30 to TRBJ2-3; 16 nucleotides line up with TRBD2. The CDR3 region has the DNA TGTGCCTGGACTTATCCGGGACTAGCGGGAGGGTCAGATACGCAGTATTTT. It encodes CAWTYPGLAGGSDTQYF.